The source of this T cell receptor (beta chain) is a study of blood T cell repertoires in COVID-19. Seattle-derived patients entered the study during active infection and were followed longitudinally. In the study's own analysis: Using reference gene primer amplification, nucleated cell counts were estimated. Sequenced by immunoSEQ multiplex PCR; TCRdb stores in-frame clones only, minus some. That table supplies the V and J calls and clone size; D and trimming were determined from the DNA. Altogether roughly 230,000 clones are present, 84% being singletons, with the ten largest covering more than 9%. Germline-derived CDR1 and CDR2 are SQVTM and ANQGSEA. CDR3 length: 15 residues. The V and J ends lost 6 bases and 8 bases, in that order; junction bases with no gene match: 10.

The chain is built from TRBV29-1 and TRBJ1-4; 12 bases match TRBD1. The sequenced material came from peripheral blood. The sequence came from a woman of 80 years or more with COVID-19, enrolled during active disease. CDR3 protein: CSVLLGTGGGEKLFF. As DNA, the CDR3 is TGCAGCGTCCTCCTCGGGACAGGGGGCGGCGAAAAACTGTTTTTT.